This TCR beta chain was recorded in a study of T cell responses to AZD1222 COVID-19 vaccine. Findings and limits, study-wide: Donors in the cohort were predominantly white British and more often female, and clonal diversity was possibly underestimated. A reported finding is that nearly half of spike-specific TCRs target unmutated variant regions. Sampling that yielded the repertoires occurred only after the peak T cell response. Only 5 to 7 individuals given AZD1222 were seropositive at baseline.

The CDR3 is 13 amino acids. V was clipped by 6 bases and J by 7 bases, with 13 bases between them. Details on this clone: What it recognizes is unknown.

Only in-frame clones appear in the TCRdb table, and some are missing; sequencing was by immunoSEQ multiplex PCR. The table has around 78,000 clones, around 90% seen once. The chain employs TRBV12-3 or TRBV12-4 and TRBJ1-5, with D perhaps TRBD1 (6 bases). This TCR came from an adult in good health. Source: peripheral blood, taken on day 0 of MenACWY control vaccination. In nucleotides, the CDR3 is TGTGCCAGCAGACGGGGACATTCGCAGCCCCAGCATTTT. Translated, it gives CASRRGHSQPQHF.